This entry lists 17 T cell receptor beta chains sequenced from one sample in a study of blood T cell repertoires in COVID-19. Generated by immunoSEQ multiplex PCR, the TCRdb table keeps only in-frame clones and is missing some. The sample has some 110,000 clones, approximately 72% seen once. Sequencing was done on a sample of peripheral blood. These receptor sequences come from a woman aged 70-85 years with acute or convalescent COVID-19.

The chain joins TRBV11-2 to TRBJ1-1, with 8 positions matching TRBD1. Germline loops: CDR1 SGHAT, CDR2 FQNNGV. The CDR3 contains 14 residues. Trimming at V came to 5 bases and at J to 0 bases, leaving 2 bases not matched to a gene. The CDR3 loop is CASSRTGLNTEAFF. In DNA form, the CDR3 reads TGTGCCAGCAGCCGGACAGGGTTGAACACTGAAGCTTTCTTT.

This clone was recorded at least ten times. CDR3 in DNA: TGTGCCATCAGTGGAGCCGGGACAGGTGGCTACGAGCAGTACTTC. This gives the protein CAISGAGTGGYEQYF. V usage is TRBV10-3 and J usage is TRBJ2-7, with 8 bases identical to TRBD1. The length of the CDR3 is 15 residues. Germline loops: CDR1 ENHRY, CDR2 SYGVKD. V was clipped by 4 bases and J by 3 bases; unmatched bases: 8.

The CDR3 region has the DNA TGCGCCTGCTTGTGCGGTTGGGTGGGCCGGGGGTGGGAGCAGTACTTC. Protein sequence: CACLCGWVGRGWEQYF. The rearrangement links TRBV5-1 to TRBJ2-7; perhaps TRBD2 as D (6 bases). The CDR3 extends over 16 amino acids. The ends were cut back, 10 bases at V and 7 bases at J, with 30 bases in the middle. Germline assignment: CDR1 SGHRS and CDR2 YFSETQ.

The chain couples TRBV12-5 to TRBJ1-3; possible D gene TRBD1, 6 bases. The ends were cut back, 1 base at V and 6 bases at J, with 10 bases in the middle. Germline CDR1 reads LGHNT; CDR2 reads FRNRAP. The CDR3 runs 14 residues. The CDR3 spells CASGLDGGPNTIYF. DNA of the CDR3: TGTGCTAGTGGTTTGGACGGGGGGCCAAACACCATATATTTT.

The chain recombines TRBV27 with TRBJ1-3; 7 positions agree with TRBD1. The CDR3 is made up of 13 amino acids. CDR1 MNHEY and CDR2 SMNVEV come from the germline V gene (reference sequence). The V and J ends lost 6 bases and 4 bases, in that order; junction bases with no gene match: 3. For the CDR3, the DNA is TGTGCCAGCAGCATACAGGGGGGAAACACCATATATTTT. Its translation is CASSIQGGNTIYF.

The rearrangement joins TRBV27 to TRBJ1-2; 11 nucleotides line up with TRBD1. The trim removed 6 bases at V and 3 bases at J, leaving 6 bases unmatched. CDR3 size: 15 residues. Germline V gives CDR1 MNHEY, CDR2 SMNVEV (reference sequence). CDR3 amino acids: CASRADRGLDYGYTF. In DNA, the CDR3 is TGTGCCAGCAGGGCGGACAGGGGGCTTGACTATGGCTACACCTTC.

V is TRBV15 and J is TRBJ1-1, with D possibly being TRBD1 (5 bases). CDR1 and CDR2 (germline): LNHNV, YYDKDF (reference sequence). V was trimmed by 3 bases and J by 0 bases, leaving 8 bases between them. The CDR3 totals 14 residues. The CDR3 here is CATSRGLVNTEAFF. Written as DNA, the CDR3 is TGTGCCACCAGCAGGGGACTAGTGAACACTGAAGCTTTCTTT. The full variable domain, completed using reference TRBV15 and TRBJ1-1, is DAMVIQNPRYQVTQFGKPVTLSCSQTLNHNVMYWYQQKSSQAPKLLFHYYDKDFNNEADTPDNFQSRRPNTSFCFLDIRSPGLGDTAMYLCATSRGLVNTEAFFGQGTRLTVV.

The chain is built from TRBV18 and TRBJ1-2; D is unclear. Looked up from germline, CDR1 is KGHSH and CDR2 is LQKENI. This CDR3 comprises 13 residues. V was clipped by 2 bases and J by 8 bases, with 12 bases between them. The CDR3, as DNA: TGTGCCAGCTCACCAGGGAGCTCGTTCGGCTACACCTTC. Its translation is CASSPGSSFGYTF.

The chain joins TRBV24-1 to TRBJ2-2; D unresolved. Trimming cost V 6 bases and J 1 base, with 2 bases left between them. Germline V lookup: CDR1 KGHDR, CDR2 SFDVKD. CDR3 length equals 12 residues. This CDR3 is CATSLNTGELFF. CDR3 nucleotide sequence: TGTGCCACCAGTCTGAACACCGGGGAGCTGTTTTTT.

The chain couples TRBV7-9 to TRBJ2-5; possible D gene TRBD2, 5 bases. CDR3 size: 15 residues. Germline V CDR1 and CDR2: SEHNR, FQNEAQ (reference sequence). The ends were cut back, 5 bases at V and 3 bases at J, with 16 bases in the middle. In DNA, the CDR3 is TGTGCCAGCAGCCCGGAGGCGAGACCTGAAGAGACCCAGTACTTC. Encoded protein: CASSPEARPEETQYF.

This sequence joins TRBV6-2 or TRBV6-3 and TRBJ2-3; 11 bases fit TRBD2. The V segment lost 4 bases and the J segment 3 bases; nucleotides outside the gene matches: 3. CDR1 and CDR2 from the germline V gene are MNHEY and SVGEGT. CDR3 length: 15 residues. In nucleotides, the CDR3 is TGTGCCAGCAGTTTAGCGGGGGGGAGGACAGATACGCAGTATTTT. As protein: CASSLAGGRTDTQYF.

The chain combines TRBV30 with TRBJ1-1, with D tentatively TRBD1 (5 bases). This CDR3 has 12 amino acids. Germline assignment: CDR1 GTSNPN and CDR2 SVGIG (reference sequence). V was cut by 3 bases and J by 5 bases, with 10 bases left in between. This chain's CDR3 is CAWRAGRTEAFF. The CDR3 region has the DNA TGTGCCTGGAGGGCAGGGAGGACTGAAGCTTTCTTT.

The V and J genes are TRBV18 and TRBJ1-1, with 7 bases matching TRBD1. The germline V gene has CDR1 KGHSH and CDR2 LQKENI. V trimming: 6 bases; J trimming: 6 bases; junction bases outside the gene matches: 10. The CDR3 runs 14 residues. For the CDR3, the DNA is TGTGCCAGCTCGGAAGAAAGAGGGGGCGCTGAAGCTTTCTTT. Its translation: CASSEERGGAEAFF. Based on the CDR3 plus reference TRBV18 and TRBJ1-1, the full variable domain is NAGVMQNPRHLVRRRGQEARLRCSPMKGHSHVYWYRQLPEEGLKFMVYLQKENIIDESGMPKERFSAEFPKEGPSILRIQQVVRGDSAAYFCASSEERGGAEAFFGQGTRLTVV.

This chain uses TRBV9 with TRBJ2-1; the D is unclear. The germline CDR1 and CDR2 sequences are SGDLS and YYNGEE. The CDR3 covers 14 residues. The V gene lost 1 base and the J gene lost 9 bases, with 14 bases spanning the gap. As DNA, the CDR3 is TGTGCCAGCAGCGTAACCCTAAATCCGAGTGAGCAGTTCTTC. It translates to CASSVTLNPSEQFF.

This clone came up once. V is TRBV27 and J is TRBJ1-1, with TRBD1 as a possible D gene (5 bases). Trimming stripped 5 bases from V and 5 bases from J, with 15 bases between. The CDR3 is 14 amino acids. CDR1 MNHEY and CDR2 SMNVEV come from the germline V gene (reference sequence). Written as DNA, the CDR3 is TGTGCCAGCAGTCTTGGGGGAGGAGGAACTGAAGCTTTCTTT. Residues: CASSLGGGGTEAFF.

This clone appeared once. This chain connects TRBV14 to TRBJ2-5; D might be TRBD1 (6 bases). V lost 2 bases and J lost 1, with 11 bases in between. The length of the CDR3 is 15 residues. Germline V gene lookup returns CDR1 SGHDN and CDR2 FVKESK. The CDR3, as DNA: TGTGCCAGCAGCCAAAGGGGGAGACTCCAAGAGACCCAGTACTTC. This gives the protein CASSQRGRLQETQYF.

The chain links TRBV4-3 to TRBJ1-1; 7 positions agree with TRBD1. Losses at the gene ends were 0 bases for V and 0 bases for J; bases not matched to a gene: 4. Per the germline V gene, CDR1 is LGHNA and CDR2 is YSLEER. This CDR3 comprises 16 residues. DNA for the CDR3: TGCGCCAGCAGCCAAGACCAAGGGGGCCTGAACACTGAAGCTTTCTTT. Its translation: CASSQDQGGLNTEAFF.